The present T cell receptor (beta chain) was sequenced within a study of T-cell memory formation after mild COVID-19. Trimming cost V 5 bases and J 5 bases; bases outside gene matches: 8. The CDR3 is made up of 15 amino acids. General study findings and limits: The study found contracting CD4+ clones mainly in CM and EM and contracting CD8+ clones in EMRA.

This clonotype was counted at least ten times. The antigen remains unidentified. From the 5' RACE reads, TCRdb called clonotypes with MiXCR, one entry per CDR3 protein. Altogether 550,000 to 700,000 distinct CDR3 sequences are present, 17% being singletons, with the ten largest covering less than 10%. The chain recombines TRBV12-3 or TRBV12-4 with TRBJ2-5, with TRBD2 matching 10 bases. The source is an adult woman who had mild COVID-19 (a few samples of this study predate the infection). Cell type and time point are not known. Sequencing was carried out using PBMCs or a T cell subset sorted from them (not recorded which). CDR3 sequence reads: CASSPFQREGETQYF. As DNA, the CDR3 is TGTGCCAGCAGTCCCTTCCAGCGGGAGGGGGAGACCCAGTACTTC.